The 13 T cell receptor beta chains in this list originate from one sample, sequenced in a study of blood T cell repertoires in COVID-19. Generated by immunoSEQ multiplex PCR, the TCRdb table keeps only in-frame clones and is missing some. Of approximately 290,000 clones in the sample, about nine tenths were seen once. Sequenced: peripheral blood. Every receptor here comes from an older woman with acute or convalescent COVID-19.

The chain joins TRBV3-1 (or the pseudogene TRBV3-2) to TRBJ1-6, with 8 bases fitting TRBD1. The trim removed 4 bases at V and 7 bases at J, leaving 9 bases unmatched. CDR3 length: 16 amino acids. From germline, CDR1 is LGHDT and CDR2 YNNKEL (reference sequence). The CDR3 sequence is CASSPRSGQGNSPLHF. The DNA of the CDR3 is TGTGCCAGCAGCCCACGGTCAGGACAGGGAAATTCACCCCTCCACTTT.

This chain links TRBV24-1 with TRBJ2-3, with 15 bases aligning to TRBD2. This CDR3 is 18 amino acids long. Trimming cost V 2 bases and J 3 bases; bases outside gene matches: 5. CDR1 is KGHDR, CDR2 SFDVKD, per germline. DNA of the CDR3: TGTGCCACCAGTGATTGGACTAGCGGGAGGGCCGGAACAGATACGCAGTATTTT. Translated: CATSDWTSGRAGTDTQYF.

The chain uses TRBV28 and TRBJ1-5; possible D gene TRBD1, 6 bases. The germline V gene has CDR1 MDHEN and CDR2 SYDVKM. This CDR3 is built from 14 residues. V was clipped by 7 bases and J by 5 bases, with 15 bases between them. The CDR3 reads CASNTQGTDQPQHF. Written as DNA, the CDR3 is TGTGCCAGCAATACACAGGGTACGGATCAGCCCCAGCATTTT.

There are a few counts of this clone. The chain has TRBV6-5 and TRBJ2-3; weak D call: TRBD2 (6 bases). The CDR3 consists of 15 residues. V lost 4 bases and J lost 1, with 12 bases in between. CDR1 and CDR2 (germline): MNHEY, SVGAGI. The CDR3 coding sequence is TGTGCCAGCAGTTTTTCGGGACTGGGCACAGATACGCAGTATTTT. Its protein is CASSFSGLGTDTQYF.

The chain uses TRBV2 and TRBJ1-1, with D possibly being TRBD1 (5 bases). CDR3 length equals 14 residues. V lost 6 bases and J lost 1, with 12 bases in between. Germline V gene data show CDR1 as SNHLY and CDR2 as FYNNEI. The CDR3 protein is CASSPGLSNTEAFF. CDR3 DNA sequence: TGTGCCAGCAGCCCGGGACTTTCGAACACTGAAGCTTTCTTT.

V is TRBV7-3 and J is TRBJ2-6; D remains ambiguous. CDR1 and CDR2 (germline): SGHTA, FQGTGA. The CDR3 sequence is 14 residues long. V was clipped by 5 bases and J by 4 bases, with 9 bases between them. This chain's CDR3 is CASSLVGGANVLTF. The CDR3 bases are TGTGCCAGCAGCCTTGTCGGGGGGGCCAACGTCCTGACTTTC.

This rearrangement joins TRBV28 to TRBJ1-5, with no clear D. Per germline, CDR1 MDHEN and CDR2 SYDVKM. This CDR3 region has 15 residues. Trimming shortened V by 2 bases and J by 0 bases, and 8 bases separated the two germline ends. The CDR3: CASSLGGNSNQPQHF. The DNA of the CDR3 is TGTGCCAGCAGTTTAGGCGGGAATAGCAATCAGCCCCAGCATTTT. Full variable domain (rest looked up from reference TRBV28 and TRBJ1-5): DVKVTQSSRYLVKRTGEKVFLECVQDMDHENMFWYRQDPGLGLRLIYFSYDVKMKEKGDIPEGYSVSREKKERFSLILESASTNQTSMYLCASSLGGNSNQPQHFGDGTRLSIL.

The rearrangement uses TRBV18 and TRBJ2-5, with TRBD2 identical over 13 bases. This CDR3 spans 16 amino acids. Germline V CDR1 and CDR2: KGHSH, LQKENI. The ends lost 3 bases at V and 2 bases at J; junction bases unmatched: 3. The CDR3 coding sequence is TGTGCCAGCTCACCCCGGACTAGCGGGGGACAAGAGACCCAGTACTTC. Its translation: CASSPRTSGGQETQYF.

The chain employs TRBV18 and TRBJ1-2; D is uncertain. There are 13 residues in the CDR3. Looked up from germline, CDR1 is KGHSH and CDR2 is LQKENI. V shed 2 bases and J shed 2 bases, with 6 bases lying between them. CDR3 residues: CASSPGLNYGYTF. In DNA, the CDR3 is TGTGCCAGCTCACCAGGGCTAAACTATGGCTACACCTTC.

V usage is TRBV29-1 and J usage is TRBJ1-3; D not resolved. V was shortened by 3 bases and J by 0 bases, with 18 bases between the two germline ends. Germline CDR1 is SQVTM and CDR2 is ANQGSEA. The CDR3 loop spans 17 amino acids. CDR3 DNA: TGCAGCGTTGAGAGAGGCGCGTCCCTCCCCTCTGGAAACACCATATATTTT. Protein product: CSVERGASLPSGNTIYF.

The chain links TRBV5-6 to TRBJ2-1, with TRBD1 identical over 9 bases. CDR3 length: 15 residues. J lost 9 bases, V lost 4 bases, and 11 bases had no gene match. Looked up from germline, CDR1 is SGHDT and CDR2 is YYEEEE. The CDR3 here is CASSGRDRAVGEQFF. The DNA of the CDR3 is TGTGCCAGCAGCGGCCGGGACAGGGCCGTCGGTGAGCAGTTCTTC.

The chain combines TRBV6-5 with TRBJ1-5; TRBD1 is a possible D gene (5 bases). The CDR3 totals 13 residues. The V end lost 6 bases, the J end lost 6 bases, and 12 bases lay between the germline ends. Germline CDR1 is MNHEY and CDR2 is SVGAGI. Here the CDR3 reads CASRIRVGQPQHF. CDR3 DNA: TGTGCCAGCAGGATCAGGGTGGGTCAGCCCCAGCATTTT.

This rearrangement joins TRBV6-5 to TRBJ2-3; tentative D call: TRBD2 (5 bases). In germline, CDR1 is MNHEY, CDR2 SVGAGI. The ends were cut back, 8 bases at V and 5 bases at J, with 8 bases in the middle. This CDR3 contains 11 residues. The CDR3 nucleotides read TGTGCCAGCCCTGCGGGAGATACGCAGTATTTT. Its translation: CASPAGDTQYF.